The T cell receptor (beta chain) under discussion was sequenced for a study of T cell responses to AZD1222 COVID-19 vaccine. To note about this clone: Its antigen is unidentified.

Profiling relied on immunoSEQ multiplex PCR, and the TCRdb table lists in-frame clones only, not all of them. The sample holds about 180,000 clones; roughly nine tenths are singletons and the top ten take roughly 3.1%. Overall study findings and caveats: Nearly half of spike-specific TCRs reportedly target unmutated variant regions.

The TCR comes from an adult in good health. This material consisted of peripheral blood, taken on day 0 of AZD1222 vaccination.

The DNA for the CDR3 is TGTGCCATCAGTTACGCCGGATTTACCTACGAGCAGTACTTC. It yields the protein CAISYAGFTYEQYF. The chain couples TRBV10-3 to TRBJ2-7; no clear D. Germline V CDR1 and CDR2: ENHRY, SYGVKD. V was cut by 5 bases and J by 2 bases, with 13 bases left in between. The CDR3 has 14 residues.